The 21 T cell receptor beta chains given below trace back to one sample, sequenced in a study of radiotherapy plus CTLA-4 blockade in lung cancer. Clones were sequenced by immunoSEQ multiplex PCR, and TCRdb holds only the in-frame ones, with some missing. Of 85,000 to 130,000 clones listed, 70% to 90% are singletons. Source: peripheral blood, taken from a patient treated with radiotherapy plus ipilimumab. Every receptor here comes from a human donor with non-small cell lung cancer that progressed on radiotherapy plus ipilimumab. Some clones in this sample may be carry-over from other donors' samples.

The V call is TRBV2, the J call TRBJ2-3, with no clear D. Trimming left V 6 bases short and J 4 bases short, with 14 bases between. The CDR3 loop spans 14 amino acids. CDR1 is SNHLY and CDR2 is FYNNEI in the germline V gene. This CDR3 reads CASRTEWAPDTQYF. DNA for the CDR3: TGTGCCAGCAGGACCGAATGGGCGCCAGATACGCAGTATTTT.

This chain uses TRBV6-5 with TRBJ1-2; tentatively, D is TRBD1 (5 bases). CDR1 MNHEY and CDR2 SVGAGI come from the germline V gene. CDR3 length equals 11 residues. The ends were cut back, 4 bases at V and 8 bases at J, with 8 bases in the middle. The CDR3 sequence is CASSSGLGYTF. The CDR3, as DNA: TGTGCCAGCAGTTCAGGGCTCGGCTACACCTTC.

This chain connects TRBV7-3 to TRBJ2-1; the D gene is possibly TRBD1 (6 bases). Trimming took 5 bases from V and 6 from J, leaving 17 bases between them. CDR1 is SGHTA, CDR2 FQGTGA, per germline. The CDR3 has 15 amino acids. The CDR3 is CASSPQVGASNEQFF. The CDR3 coding sequence is TGTGCCAGCAGCCCCCAAGTGGGGGCGAGCAATGAGCAGTTCTTC.

V usage is TRBV29-1 and J usage is TRBJ2-1, with D hard to call. The CDR3 totals 15 residues. Trimming cost V 0 bases and J 4 bases, with 13 bases left between them. Germline CDR1 reads SQVTM; CDR2 reads ANQGSEA. The CDR3 spells CSVEDQQMGYNEQFF. CDR3 coding DNA: TGCAGCGTTGAAGATCAACAGATGGGATACAATGAGCAGTTCTTC.

This chain uses TRBV5-4 with TRBJ2-3; 9 bases agree with TRBD2. CDR1 is SGHNT, CDR2 YYREEE, per germline (reference sequence). The CDR3 extends over 17 amino acids. Trimming at V came to 4 bases and at J to 1 base, leaving 10 bases not matched to a gene. CDR3 sequence (DNA): TGTGCCAGCAGCCCACCCCAGGCTAGCGGGGGCACAGATACGCAGTATTTT. Its translation is CASSPPQASGGTDTQYF.

This sequence joins TRBV6-6 and TRBJ2-7; 12 bases agree with TRBD2. In germline, CDR1 is MNHNY, CDR2 SVGAGI (reference sequence). V lost 10 bases to trimming and J lost 4 bases; unmatched junction nucleotides: 2. The CDR3 has 12 residues. The CDR3 DNA follows: TGTGCCACTGGGACTAGCGGGTACGAGCAGTACTTC. This gives the protein CATGTSGYEQYF.

The rearrangement links TRBV5-1 to TRBJ1-1; D gene ambiguous. Germline CDR1 reads SGHRS; CDR2 reads YFSETQ. Trimming stripped 0 bases from V and 6 bases from J, with 6 bases between. CDR3 length: 12 residues. In nucleotides, the CDR3 is TGCGCCAGCAGCTTGGGTAGCGCTGAAGCTTTCTTT. This translates into CASSLGSAEAFF. The full variable domain, its missing parts supplied by reference TRBV5-1 and TRBJ1-1, is KAGVTQTPRYLIKTRGQQVTLSCSPISGHRSVSWYQQTPGQGLQFLFEYFSETQRNKGNFPGRFSGRQFSNSRSEMNVSTLELGDSALYLCASSLGSAEAFFGQGTRLTVV.

V usage is TRBV7-6 and J usage is TRBJ2-2; D might be TRBD1 (5 bases). The CDR3 contains 14 residues. Trimming took 1 base from V and 3 from J, leaving 6 bases between them. The germline V gene has CDR1 SGHVS and CDR2 FNYEAQ. This CDR3 is CASSLGQYTGELFF. The CDR3 DNA is TGTGCCAGCAGCTTAGGACAGTACACCGGGGAGCTGTTTTTT.

This rearrangement joins TRBV19 to TRBJ1-6; tentatively, D is TRBD1 (6 bases). V lost 3 bases and J lost 8, with 11 bases in between. The CDR3 contains 14 residues. The V gene's germline CDR1 is LNHDA and CDR2 SQIVND (reference sequence). The CDR3: CASSIGGRDSPLHF. In DNA form, the CDR3 reads TGTGCCAGTAGTATTGGGGGGCGTGATTCACCCCTCCACTTT.

CDR3 in amino acids: CASSEQGSHNSPLHF. Written as DNA, the CDR3 is TGTGCCAGCAGTGAGCAGGGGTCCCATAATTCACCCCTCCACTTT. V and J are TRBV2 and TRBJ1-6, with a possible D match to TRBD1 (6 bases). CDR1 and CDR2 from the germline V gene are SNHLY and FYNNEI. The CDR3 spans 15 residues. Between the trimmed V and J ends, which lost 3 bases and 5 bases, there was a span of 11 bases.

V gene TRBV30 combines with J gene TRBJ2-3; 8 bases fit TRBD2. The CDR3 runs 14 residues. Trimming at V came to 3 bases and at J to 4 bases, leaving 6 bases not matched to a gene. The germline V gene has CDR1 GTSNPN and CDR2 SVGIG (reference sequence). CDR3 in amino acids: CAWSARGGSDTQYF. CDR3 in DNA: TGTGCCTGGAGCGCCCGGGGGGGCTCAGATACGCAGTATTTT.

This clone was recorded once. The chain uses TRBV10-3 and TRBJ2-2; maybe TRBD2 (6 bases). V was clipped by 0 bases and J by 4 bases, with 12 bases between them. The CDR3 totals 16 residues. CDR1 and CDR2 from the germline V gene are ENHRY and SYGVKD. The CDR3 spells CAISESSEGLTGELFF. The CDR3 nucleotides read TGTGCCATCAGTGAGTCCTCTGAGGGACTCACCGGGGAGCTGTTTTTT.

The chain uses TRBV6-6 and TRBJ2-5; either TRBD1 or TRBD2 may supply D (5 bases each). The V end was cut by 2 bases, the J end by 5 bases, with 15 bases between. The CDR3 loop spans 15 amino acids. The germline V gene encodes CDR1 MNHNY and CDR2 SVGAGI (reference sequence). CDR3 sequence: CASSYAPGRGETQYF. DNA for the CDR3: TGTGCCAGCAGTTACGCCCCGGGACGTGGCGAGACCCAGTACTTC.

The chain carries TRBV18 and TRBJ1-1; 8 bases align to TRBD1. Germline CDR1 KGHSH, CDR2 LQKENI. Germline trimming cut 3 bases from V and 7 bases from J; bases unmatched to any gene: 4. The CDR3 has 13 residues. Here the CDR3 reads CASSPGTGIEAFF. DNA of the CDR3: TGTGCCAGCTCACCTGGGACAGGTATTGAAGCTTTCTTT.

The rearrangement links TRBV10-3 to TRBJ1-2, with a weak D call TRBD1 (5 bases). The CDR3 consists of 15 residues. CDR1 ENHRY and CDR2 SYGVKD come from the germline V gene. V lost 0 bases and J 1 base, leaving 9 bases between the germline ends. CDR3 nucleotide sequence: TGTGCCATCAGTGAGTCGGGACCCTTTAACTATGGCTACACCTTC. This encodes CAISESGPFNYGYTF.

This clone was seen a few times. This chain joins TRBV28 and TRBJ1-2, with D possibly being TRBD1 (6 bases). V was shortened by 7 bases and J by 4 bases, with 16 bases between the two germline ends. CDR3 length: 14 residues. Germline CDR1 and CDR2: MDHEN and SYDVKM. The CDR3 DNA is TGTGCCAGCATCTTTGGGGGCGCGCTCTATGGCTACACCTTC. Translating gives CASIFGGALYGYTF.

The genes are TRBV7-2 and TRBJ1-6; D remains unclear. The CDR3 loop spans 15 amino acids. V was shortened by 3 bases and J by 7 bases, with 13 bases between the two germline ends. Germline lookup yields CDR1 SGHTA and CDR2 FQGNSA. The CDR3 spells CASSFFAGGNSPLHF. The CDR3 nucleotides read TGTGCCAGCAGCTTTTTCGCCGGAGGGAATTCACCCCTCCACTTT.

The rearrangement joins TRBV7-8 to TRBJ2-5; a possible D gene is TRBD2 (5 bases). V was cut by 7 bases and J by 1 base, with 10 bases left in between. CDR1 is SGHVS, CDR2 FQNEAQ, per germline. The CDR3 spans 13 residues. DNA of the CDR3: TGTGCCAGCACCGTGACTACCCAAGAGACCCAGTACTTC. The encoded protein is CASTVTTQETQYF.

The chain combines TRBV18 with TRBJ2-5; no firm D call. The germline V and J ends were trimmed by 4 bases and 5 bases, with 14 bases remaining between them. Germline V gene sequence: CDR1 KGHSH, CDR2 LQKENI. This CDR3 has 14 residues. This chain's CDR3 is CASSQNPNGETQYF. CDR3 nucleotides: TGTGCCAGCTCACAGAACCCCAACGGGGAGACCCAGTACTTC.

This clone was seen a single time. V gene TRBV11-1 combines with J gene TRBJ2-1, with D hard to call. Germline V lookup: CDR1 SGHAT, CDR2 FQDESV (reference sequence). V was clipped by 5 bases and J by 0 bases, with 11 bases between them. This CDR3 has 15 residues. CDR3 sequence (DNA): TGTGCCAGCAGCCTCTTATTAAGCTCCTACAATGAGCAGTTCTTC. Its protein is CASSLLLSSYNEQFF.

V and J are TRBV5-1 and TRBJ1-1, with D perhaps matching TRBD1 (6 bases). Trimming took 4 bases from V and 1 from J, leaving 11 bases between them. Germline CDR1 is SGHRS and CDR2 is YFSETQ. The CDR3 runs 14 residues. CDR3 amino acids: CASSLTGTNTEAFF. CDR3 DNA sequence: TGCGCCAGCAGCCTGACAGGTACGAACACTGAAGCTTTCTTT.